One sample yielded the 18 T cell receptor beta chains listed below, sequenced in a study of cytomegalovirus exposure and HLA in healthy donors. The PCR employed 60 Vbeta primers together with 13 Jbeta primers. Some clones are missing from TCRdb's copy, which holds only in-frame ones; the method was immunoSEQ multiplex PCR. The data hold 150,000 or so clones, with roughly 80% observed a single time. The sample taken for sequencing was PBMCs. The receptors derive from a female donor in good health and CMV-seronegative.

This chain joins TRBV5-1 and TRBJ1-1, with D perhaps TRBD1 (5 bases). This CDR3 spans 13 amino acids. Germline CDR1 reads SGHRS; CDR2 reads YFSETQ. V was shortened by 4 bases and J by 4 bases, with 11 bases between the two germline ends. The DNA for the CDR3 is TGCGCCAGCAGCGTCCGGGGGTTCACTGAAGCTTTCTTT. As protein: CASSVRGFTEAFF.

J is TRBJ2-1 and V is TRBV2; 16 positions agree with TRBD2. V lost 7 bases to trimming and J lost 2 bases; unmatched junction nucleotides: 11. This CDR3 comprises 19 residues. Germline CDR1 reads SNHLY; CDR2 reads FYNNEI. This CDR3 is CASTHSGLAGGYTYNEQFF. CDR3 DNA: TGTGCCAGCACCCACTCGGGACTAGCGGGAGGGTACACCTACAATGAGCAGTTCTTC.

This clone showed up just a few times. V is TRBV6-5 and J is TRBJ1-1, with 12 nucleotides matching TRBD1. V lost 6 bases and J lost 6; bases outside the gene matches: 5. Germline CDR1 reads MNHEY; CDR2 reads SVGAGI. The CDR3 has 14 residues. The CDR3 reads CASSRDRGLAEAFF. CDR3 in DNA: TGTGCCAGCAGCCGGGACAGGGGGCTGGCTGAAGCTTTCTTT.

In the case of this clone: At one end, the junction sequence differs from germline, possibly due to a read error. Different DNA sequences within this sample yield the same CDR3. This sequence joins TRBV15 and TRBJ1-2; TRBD1 agrees at 7 bases. The CDR3 has 15 amino acids. Germline CDR1 reads LNHNV; CDR2 reads YYDKDF (reference sequence). The CDR3 here is CATSIRTGTNYGYTF. CDR3 DNA sequence: TGTGCCACCAGCATAAGGACAGGTACTAACTATGGCTACACCTTT.

V gene TRBV6-1 combines with J gene TRBJ1-1; tentatively, D is TRBD1 (6 bases). CDR3 length: 15 amino acids. Germline V lookup: CDR1 MNHNS, CDR2 SASEGT. Trimming took off 1 base at V and 0 bases at J, with 9 bases between the two ends. The CDR3 DNA is TGTGCCAGCAGTGAAGAGGGGGATCTGAACACTGAAGCTTTCTTT. Translated: CASSEEGDLNTEAFF.

V is TRBV7-8 and J is TRBJ1-1, with a possible D match to TRBD1 (5 bases). CDR1 and CDR2 (germline): SGHVS, FQNEAQ. The ends were cut back, 2 bases at V and 3 bases at J, with 16 bases in the middle. CDR3 length: 16 amino acids. CDR3 in DNA: TGTGCCAGCAGCTTAACGGGACGGGGGTGGTACACTGAAGCTTTCTTT. Amino acid sequence: CASSLTGRGWYTEAFF.

This chain connects TRBV4-3 to TRBJ2-1, with a possible D match to TRBD2 (5 bases). Germline CDR1 reads LGHNA; CDR2 reads YSLEER. This CDR3 has 16 residues. V dropped 4 bases and J dropped 4 bases, with 17 bases sitting between them. The CDR3 nucleotides read TGCGCCAGCAGCCCCCTAACTAGGCCCAATTACAATGAGCAGTTCTTC. This codes for CASSPLTRPNYNEQFF.

This clone was seen a single time. V usage is TRBV27 and J usage is TRBJ1-5; no reliable D call. This CDR3 spans 13 amino acids. The germline gives CDR1 MNHEY, CDR2 SMNVEV (reference sequence). Trimming removed 2 bases from V and 5 bases from J, with 7 bases in between. The CDR3 region has the DNA TGTGCCAGCAGTTTACTGAGGGATCAGCCCCAGCATTTT. This encodes CASSLLRDQPQHF.

This chain joins TRBV4-1 and TRBJ2-5; the match to TRBD2 covers 11 bases. This CDR3 is built from 19 residues. Losses at the gene ends were 1 base for V and 4 bases for J; bases not matched to a gene: 14. Germline CDR1 reads MGHRA; CDR2 reads YSYEKL. Here the CDR3 DNA reads TGCGCCAGCAGCCAAGGGTTGCTAGCGGGAGGAGGAGGTCCAGAGACCCAGTACTTC. Its translation is CASSQGLLAGGGGPETQYF.

The chain joins TRBV9 to TRBJ2-3, with TRBD1 as a possible D gene (6 bases). V was pared by 0 bases and J by 4 bases, with 9 bases between. The CDR3 covers 14 residues. Germline V gene sequence: CDR1 SGDLS, CDR2 YYNGEE. CDR3 nucleotides: TGTGCCAGCAGCGTAGGGGCAGGGGCAGATACGCAGTATTTT. Its protein is CASSVGAGADTQYF.

This sequence joins TRBV7-8 and TRBJ2-1; 11 bases line up with TRBD1. Trimming cost V 1 base and J 8 bases; bases outside gene matches: 7. The CDR3 has 16 residues. Germline assignment: CDR1 SGHVS and CDR2 FQNEAQ. In DNA form, the CDR3 reads TGTGCCAGCAGCTTAGAGGGGACAGGGGGTTGGTATGAGCAGTTCTTC. It yields the protein CASSLEGTGGWYEQFF.

CDR3 in amino acids: CASSRGGGGANVLTF. CDR3 nucleotides: TGTGCCAGCAGCCGCGGGGGGGGCGGGGCCAACGTCCTGACTTTC. The rearrangement joins TRBV2 to TRBJ2-6; TRBD2 agrees at 9 bases. Trimming removed 6 bases from V and 4 bases from J; junction bases left unmatched: 4. This CDR3 has 15 amino acids. Germline CDR1 is SNHLY and CDR2 is FYNNEI.

This clone was counted between two and nine times. The chain recombines TRBV5-6 with TRBJ2-1; 7 nucleotides line up with TRBD2. CDR1 and CDR2 from the germline V gene are SGHDT and YYEEEE. The junction had 13 bases not matched to a gene; V was cut back by 4 bases and J by 6 bases. The CDR3 loop spans 16 amino acids. CDR3 nucleotide sequence: TGTGCCAGCAGCCCTTCTCGGACTAGTAGTATCAATGAGCAGTTCTTC. Its protein is CASSPSRTSSINEQFF.

V is TRBV4-3 and J is TRBJ2-7; perhaps TRBD2 as D (6 bases). Germline CDR1 is LGHNA and CDR2 is YSLEER. The CDR3 consists of 17 residues. V shed 2 bases and J shed 0 bases, with 17 bases lying between them. CDR3 sequence (DNA): TGCGCCAGCAGCCAACCCCTCGGGGAGGCGGACTCCTACGAGCAGTACTTC. Protein: CASSQPLGEADSYEQYF.

The chain joins TRBV4-3 to TRBJ1-3; no clear D gene. The CDR3 runs 18 residues. Looked up from germline, CDR1 is LGHNA and CDR2 is YSLEER. V lost 0 bases and J 0 bases, leaving 15 bases between the germline ends. In nucleotides, the CDR3 is TGCGCCAGCAGCCAAGATCGGAGTTCACGCGGCTCTGGAAACACCATATATTTT. This sequence encodes CASSQDRSSRGSGNTIYF.

The chain is built from TRBV27 and TRBJ2-1; 7 bases map to TRBD2. V shed 5 bases and J 2 bases; nucleotides not matched to a gene: 3. The germline V gene encodes CDR1 MNHEY and CDR2 SMNVEV (reference sequence). This CDR3 has 14 residues. CDR3 protein: CASSASGTYNEQFF. DNA of the CDR3: TGTGCCAGCAGTGCTAGCGGTACCTACAATGAGCAGTTCTTC.

This rearrangement joins TRBV2 to TRBJ1-2; D remains unclear. Deletions cut 2 bases from V and 2 bases from J, with 3 bases between. In germline, CDR1 is SNHLY, CDR2 FYNNEI. The CDR3 is 12 residues long. CDR3 in amino acids: CASSEQNYGYTF. The CDR3, as DNA: TGTGCCAGCAGTGAACAAAACTATGGCTACACCTTC.

The chain uses TRBV19 and TRBJ1-1, with a weak D call TRBD1 (5 bases). Trimming removed 0 bases at V and 1 base at J, with 9 bases between. Per germline, CDR1 LNHDA and CDR2 SQIVND (reference sequence). The length of the CDR3 is 15 residues. CDR3: CASSIEGHRNTEAFF. CDR3 bases: TGTGCCAGTAGTATAGAAGGACACCGGAACACTGAAGCTTTCTTT.